These 17 T cell receptor beta chains share one sample of origin, sequenced in a study of CD8 T cells in ankylosing spondylitis. Study-level results: Blood from ankylosing spondylitis patients appeared to carry a characteristic roughly eight-variant TCR beta motif.

These TCRs' antigens remain unknown. TCRdb reprocessed the 5' RACE reads via MiXCR and lists one record per CDR3 protein. The sample includes roughly 440,000 distinct CDR3 sequences, 15% to 20% of them seen just once. The sequenced material came from blood, either unsorted or a sorted T cell fraction (not recorded which). Source of these receptors: a male donor with ankylosing spondylitis.

This clonotype came up a few times. The chain employs TRBV11-2 and TRBJ2-5; D might be TRBD2 (5 bases). V lost 5 bases and J 3 bases, leaving 13 bases between the germline ends. Germline V lookup: CDR1 SGHAT, CDR2 FQNNGV. The CDR3 is made up of 14 amino acids. CDR3 bases: TGTGCCAGCAGCATACTAGTATCCGAAGAGACCCAGTACTTC. It codes for CASSILVSEETQYF.

The sample holds a few counts of this clonotype. The CDR3 here is CASRTGTNYEQYF. The CDR3 region has the DNA TGTGCCAGCAGAACGGGAACCAACTACGAGCAGTACTTC. The gene calls are TRBV27 and TRBJ2-7, with a weak D call TRBD2 (5 bases). This CDR3 is built from 13 residues. V dropped 6 bases and J dropped 3 bases, with 12 bases sitting between them. The germline V gene encodes CDR1 MNHEY and CDR2 SMNVEV (reference sequence).

This clonotype was counted between two and nine times. J is TRBJ2-1 and V is TRBV5-1, with 7 nucleotides matching TRBD1. With V trimmed by 5 bases and J by 6 bases, 11 bases remained unmatched. The CDR3 sequence is 15 residues long. The germline gives CDR1 SGHRS, CDR2 YFSETQ. CDR3 DNA sequence: TGCGCCAGCAGTAAACAGGGGTCTTGGACCAATGAGCAGTTCTTC. Residues: CASSKQGSWTNEQFF. The entire variable domain, with the rest obtained from reference TRBV5-1 and TRBJ2-1, is as follows: KAGVTQTPRYLIKTRGQQVTLSCSPISGHRSVSWYQQTPGQGLQFLFEYFSETQRNKGNFPGRFSGRQFSNSRSEMNVSTLELGDSALYLCASSKQGSWTNEQFFGPGTRLTVL.

This clonotype was counted only a few times. The V call is TRBV2, the J call TRBJ2-5; no reliable D call. The CDR3 totals 12 residues. The germline CDR1 and CDR2 sequences are SNHLY and FYNNEI. V lost 6 bases to trimming and J lost 5 bases, with 10 bases between them. CDR3 nucleotide sequence: TGTGCCAGCAGGCGTCCGTCGGAGACCCAGTACTTC. It codes for CASRRPSETQYF.

This clonotype was observed a handful of times. The CDR3 here is CASSLGVGGPKGTQYF. The DNA of the CDR3 is TGTGCCAGCAGTTTGGGGGTGGGGGGCCCTAAGGGGACCCAGTACTTC. This rearrangement joins TRBV28 to TRBJ2-5; TRBD1 or TRBD2 may be the D gene (6 bases each). Germline CDR1 reads MDHEN; CDR2 reads SYDVKM. V was pared by 3 bases and J by 7 bases, with 21 bases between. The CDR3 has 16 amino acids.

The chain couples TRBV12-3 or TRBV12-4 to TRBJ2-5, with 12 bases aligning to TRBD2. V lost 5 bases, J lost 10 bases, and 8 bases stayed unmatched. This CDR3 is built from 14 residues. The CDR3 protein is CASSPPTSGGHQYF. In DNA form, the CDR3 reads TGTGCCAGCAGTCCACCGACTAGCGGGGGACACCAGTACTTC.

This clonotype was counted a few times. This rearrangement joins TRBV25-1 to TRBJ2-5; D ambiguous. CDR3 length equals 16 residues. V was trimmed by 0 bases and J by 4 bases, leaving 15 bases between them. Germline loops: CDR1 MGHDK, CDR2 SYGVNS. DNA for the CDR3: TGTGCCAGCAGTGAATATCTCCGGGCTTCGGGAGAGACCCAGTACTTC. Protein product: CASSEYLRASGETQYF.

This clonotype was observed a handful of times. The rearrangement uses TRBV2 and TRBJ1-2, with 9 nucleotides matching TRBD1. The ends lost 6 bases at V and 7 bases at J; junction bases unmatched: 9. Germline-derived CDR1 and CDR2 are SNHLY and FYNNEI. The CDR3 runs to 14 residues. The CDR3 is CASRARTGAGGYTF. CDR3 DNA sequence: TGTGCCAGCAGGGCCCGGACAGGGGCGGGTGGCTACACCTTC.

In its sample, this clonotype was seen a few times. The V call is TRBV9, the J call TRBJ2-5, with 7 positions matching TRBD2. Trimming removed 4 bases from V and 2 bases from J; junction bases left unmatched: 5. This CDR3 is 14 amino acids long. Germline CDR1 and CDR2: SGDLS and YYNGEE. CDR3 sequence (DNA): TGTGCCAGCAGCCCAGCGGGGCTACAAGAGACCCAGTACTTC. Protein product: CASSPAGLQETQYF.

The rearrangement links TRBV11-2 to TRBJ2-7, with 10 bases fitting TRBD2. The length of the CDR3 is 13 residues. V trimming: 8 bases; J trimming: 3 bases; junction bases outside the gene matches: 4. Germline-derived CDR1 and CDR2 are SGHAT and FQNNGV. In DNA, the CDR3 is TGTGCCAGCGAGCGGGAGGGCCTCTACGAGCAGTACTTC. It codes for CASEREGLYEQYF.

In its sample, this clonotype was seen a few times. V is TRBV11-2 and J is TRBJ1-4, with D perhaps matching TRBD1 (6 bases). CDR3 length: 15 residues. The V gene lost 7 bases and the J gene lost 7 bases, with 19 bases spanning the gap. Per germline, CDR1 SGHAT and CDR2 FQNNGV. The CDR3 DNA follows: TGTGCCAGCACTCCGGCGGGGGGCGTGGGTGAAAAACTGTTTTTT. Its translation is CASTPAGGVGEKLFF.

The chain employs TRBV7-6 and TRBJ1-4; TRBD1 aligns across 8 bases. Germline loops: CDR1 SGHVS, CDR2 FNYEAQ. Trimming took 5 bases from V and 6 from J; bases not matched to a gene: 8. CDR3 length: 15 amino acids. The CDR3 sequence is CASSTRTGLDEKLFF. DNA of the CDR3: TGTGCCAGCAGCACCCGGACAGGGCTTGATGAAAAACTGTTTTTT.

This clonotype was found many times. The chain recombines TRBV12-3 or TRBV12-4 with TRBJ1-6, with 8 bases identical to TRBD1. V trimming: 3 bases; J trimming: 7 bases; junction bases outside the gene matches: 2. This CDR3 has 14 residues. In DNA, the CDR3 is TGTGCCAGCAGTTTCGGACAGGGCAATTCACCCCTCCACTTT. Translating gives CASSFGQGNSPLHF.

The genes are TRBV6-1 and TRBJ2-2; D call uncertain. V was clipped by 6 bases and J by 0 bases, with 8 bases between them. The CDR3 loop spans 14 amino acids. Germline V lookup: CDR1 MNHNS, CDR2 SASEGT. The CDR3 loop reads CASRTSPNTGELFF. CDR3 DNA sequence: TGTGCCAGCAGGACCTCTCCGAACACCGGGGAGCTGTTTTTT.

Ten or more counts support this clonotype. This chain connects TRBV27 to TRBJ1-6, with D possibly being TRBD1 (6 bases). The V end was cut by 7 bases, the J end by 10 bases, with 17 bases between. The germline V gene has CDR1 MNHEY and CDR2 SMNVEV (reference sequence). CDR3 length: 14 amino acids. The CDR3 sequence: CASTNGGGWSPLHF. The CDR3 coding sequence is TGTGCCAGCACCAACGGAGGGGGATGGTCACCCCTCCACTTT.

The J gene is TRBJ2-3, the V gene TRBV9; no definite D call. The CDR3 extends over 14 amino acids. Germline lookup yields CDR1 SGDLS and CDR2 YYNGEE. V shed 3 bases and J shed 4 bases, with 12 bases lying between them. CDR3 nucleotides: TGTGCCAGCAGCGCGGGCTCCGTGGCAGATACGCAGTATTTT. Translating gives CASSAGSVADTQYF.

This clonotype was found a few times. V gene TRBV5-1 combines with J gene TRBJ2-5; D is undetermined. The germline gives CDR1 SGHRS, CDR2 YFSETQ. CDR3 length: 12 residues. V shed 4 bases and J shed 5 bases, with 9 bases lying between them. CDR3 bases: TGCGCCAGCAGCGCGACGGCCGAGACCCAGTACTTC. Its translation is CASSATAETQYF.